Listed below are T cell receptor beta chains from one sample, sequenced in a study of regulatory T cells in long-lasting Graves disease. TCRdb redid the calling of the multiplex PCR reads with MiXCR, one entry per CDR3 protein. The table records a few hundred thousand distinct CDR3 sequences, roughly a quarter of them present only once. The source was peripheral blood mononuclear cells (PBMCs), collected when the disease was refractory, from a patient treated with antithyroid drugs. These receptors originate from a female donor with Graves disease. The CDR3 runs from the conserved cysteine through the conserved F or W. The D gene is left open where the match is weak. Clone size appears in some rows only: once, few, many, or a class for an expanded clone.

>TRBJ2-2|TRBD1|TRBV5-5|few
CASSTDRGLITGELFF
TGTGCCAGCAGCACTGACAGGGGGCTTATCACCGGGGAGCTGTTTTTT
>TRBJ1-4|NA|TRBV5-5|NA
CASSQLRRTNEKLFF
TGTGCCAGCAGCCAGTTGAGGCGGACTAATGAAAAACTGTTTTTT
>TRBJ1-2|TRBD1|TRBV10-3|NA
CAISLKQGYGYTF
TGTGCCATCAGTCTTAAACAGGGGTATGGCTACACCTTC
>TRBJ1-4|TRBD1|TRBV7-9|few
CAAGTDSNEKLFF
TGTGCCGCTGGGACAGATAGTAATGAAAAACTGTTTTTT
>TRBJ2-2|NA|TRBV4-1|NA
CASSQAFPLWGELFF
TGCGCCAGCAGCCAGGCCTTTCCTCTCTGGGGGGAGCTGTTTTTT
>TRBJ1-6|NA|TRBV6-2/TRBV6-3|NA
CASSSGDYYYNSPLHF
TGTGCCAGCAGTTCGGGGGATTACTACTATAATTCACCCCTCCACTTT
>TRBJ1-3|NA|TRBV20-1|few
CSAEGQHSGNTIYF
TGCAGTGCTGAGGGACAACACTCTGGAAACACCATATATTTT
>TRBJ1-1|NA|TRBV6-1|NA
CASRPDRTEAFF
TGTGCCAGCAGGCCGGACAGAACCGAAGCTTTCTTT
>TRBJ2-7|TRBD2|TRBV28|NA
CASSLLGGTYEQYF
TGTGCCAGCAGTTTATTGGGGGGGACTTACGAGCAGTACTTC
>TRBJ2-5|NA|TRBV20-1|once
CSARRRPQETQYF
TGCAGTGCTCGCAGACGACCCCAAGAGACCCAGTACTTC
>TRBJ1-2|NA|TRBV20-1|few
CSARKGGAHGYTF
TGCAGTGCTAGAAAGGGGGGTGCCCATGGCTACACCTTC
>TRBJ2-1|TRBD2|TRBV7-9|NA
CASALAGNNEQFF
TGTGCCAGCGCACTAGCGGGTAACAATGAGCAGTTCTTC
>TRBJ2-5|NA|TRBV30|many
CAWSVRGETQYF
TGTGCCTGGAGTGTACGGGGGGAGACCCAGTACTTC
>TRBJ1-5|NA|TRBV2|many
CASRDGNQPQHF
TGTGCCAGCAGGGACGGAAATCAGCCCCAGCATTTT
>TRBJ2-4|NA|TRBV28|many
CASRSGGLAKNIQYF
TGTGCCAGCCGTTCTGGGGGGCTAGCCAAAAACATTCAGTACTTC
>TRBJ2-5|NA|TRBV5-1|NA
CASSLEIAVQETQYF
TGCGCCAGCAGCTTGGAAATAGCGGTTCAAGAGACCCAGTACTTC
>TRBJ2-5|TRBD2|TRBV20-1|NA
CSASAASGRVIQETQYF
TGCAGTGCTAGTGCGGCTAGCGGGAGGGTAATACAAGAGACCCAGTACTTC
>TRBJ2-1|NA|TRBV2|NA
CASSGPYNEQFF
TGTGCCAGCAGTGGACCGTACAATGAGCAGTTCTTC
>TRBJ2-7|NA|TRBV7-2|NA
CASSLVWPDYEQYF
TGTGCCAGCAGCTTAGTGTGGCCAGACTACGAGCAGTACTTC
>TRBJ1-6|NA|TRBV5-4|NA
CASSGQGVGSPLHF
TGTGCCAGCAGCGGTCAGGGTGTTGGTTCACCCCTCCACTTT
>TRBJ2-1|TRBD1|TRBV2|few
CASGADRRAYNEQFF
TGTGCCAGCGGAGCGGACAGGAGAGCCTACAATGAGCAGTTCTTC
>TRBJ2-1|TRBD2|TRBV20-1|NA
CSAATGLAGHNEQFF
TGCAGTGCTGCGACGGGACTAGCGGGGCACAATGAGCAGTTCTTC
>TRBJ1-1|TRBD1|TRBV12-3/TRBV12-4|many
CASRPGTGGWATEAFF
TGTGCCAGCAGGCCCGGGACAGGGGGCTGGGCCACTGAAGCTTTCTTT
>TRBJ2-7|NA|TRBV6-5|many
CASSYSGQGGYEQYF
TGTGCCAGCAGTTACTCGGGCCAGGGCGGATACGAGCAGTACTTC
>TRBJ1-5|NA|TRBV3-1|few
CASSYNRNQPQHF
TGTGCCAGCAGCTATAACAGGAATCAGCCCCAGCATTTT
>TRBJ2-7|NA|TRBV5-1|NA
CGSSLVGQPNYEQYF
TGCGGCAGCAGCTTGGTTGGACAGCCGAACTACGAGCAGTACTTC
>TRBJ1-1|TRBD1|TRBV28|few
CASRPGTGNTEAFF
TGTGCCAGCAGGCCTGGGACAGGCAACACTGAAGCTTTCTTT
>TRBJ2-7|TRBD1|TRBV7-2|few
CASSLVGLRTGGHEQYF
TGTGCCAGCAGCTTAGTCGGTCTTCGGACAGGGGGGCACGAGCAGTACTTC
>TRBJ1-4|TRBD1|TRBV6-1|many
CASTPRQGANEKLFF
TGTGCCAGCACCCCACGACAGGGGGCAAATGAAAAACTGTTTTTT
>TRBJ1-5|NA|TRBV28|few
CASSGQSWDQPQHF
TGTGCCAGCAGTGGACAGTCATGGGATCAGCCCCAGCATTTT
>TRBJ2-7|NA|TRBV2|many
CASSPTSAGSSYEQYF
TGTGCCAGCAGCCCCACTTCAGCGGGTAGCTCCTACGAGCAGTACTTC
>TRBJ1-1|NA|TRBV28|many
CASSQQGTEAFF
TGTGCCAGCAGTCAACAGGGCACTGAAGCTTTCTTT
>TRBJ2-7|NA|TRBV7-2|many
CASSLGIEQYF
TGTGCCAGCAGCTTAGGGATCGAGCAGTACTTC
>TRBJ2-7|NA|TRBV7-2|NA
CASSGGSSYEQYF
TGTGCCAGCAGCGGGGGCAGCTCCTACGAGCAGTACTTC
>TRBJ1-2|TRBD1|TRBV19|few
CALHEGAEGYTF
TGTGCCTTACACGAGGGGGCAGAGGGCTACACCTTC
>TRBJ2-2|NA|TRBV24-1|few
CATSDLTTGELFF
TGTGCCACCAGTGATTTAACCACCGGGGAGCTGTTTTTT
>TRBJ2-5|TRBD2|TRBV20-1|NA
CSASPIAAGDQETQYF
TGCAGTGCTAGTCCGATAGCAGCGGGAGATCAGGAGACCCAGTACTTC
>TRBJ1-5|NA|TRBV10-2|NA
CASSESRDQPQHF
TGCGCCAGCAGTGAGTCCAGGGACCAGCCCCAGCATTTT
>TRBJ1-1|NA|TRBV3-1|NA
CTSSQEGQRNTEAFF
TGTACCAGCAGCCAAGAAGGACAGAGGAACACTGAAGCTTTCTTT
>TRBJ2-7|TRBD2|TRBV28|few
CASTEREGESSYEQYF
TGTGCCAGCACGGAGCGGGAGGGCGAGTCTTCCTACGAGCAGTACTTC
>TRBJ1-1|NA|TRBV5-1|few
CASSTAPGTSGTEAFF
TGCGCCAGCAGCACTGCCCCCGGGACCAGTGGCACTGAAGCTTTCTTT
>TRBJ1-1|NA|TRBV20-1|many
CSAQQGGTEAFF
TGCAGTGCTCAACAGGGAGGCACTGAAGCTTTCTTT
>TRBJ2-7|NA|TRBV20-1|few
CSARDRQGSSYEQYF
TGCAGTGCTAGAGATCGCCAGGGTAGCTCCTACGAGCAGTACTTC
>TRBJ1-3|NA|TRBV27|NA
CASSLNRAHSGNTIYF
TGTGCCAGCAGTTTGAACAGGGCCCACTCTGGAAACACCATATATTTT
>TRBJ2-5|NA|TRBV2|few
CASRDSAETQYF
TGTGCCAGCAGGGACTCGGCAGAGACCCAGTACTTC
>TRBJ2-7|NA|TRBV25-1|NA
CASSGGGWQGAYEQYF
TGTGCCAGCAGTGGGGGGGGTTGGCAGGGGGCCTACGAGCAGTACTTC
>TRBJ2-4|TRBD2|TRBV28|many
CASSLFGLAGSELAKNIQYF
TGTGCCAGCAGTTTATTCGGACTAGCGGGATCAGAATTAGCCAAAAACATTCAGTACTTC
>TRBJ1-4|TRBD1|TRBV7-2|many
CASSAPAGQIEKLFF
TGTGCCAGCAGCGCTCCGGCGGGACAGATCGAAAAACTGTTTTTT
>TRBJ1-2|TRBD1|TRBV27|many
CASRPTGTYGYTF
TGTGCCAGCAGACCGACAGGGACCTATGGCTACACCTTC
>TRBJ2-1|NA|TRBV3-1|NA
CASSQEEGSVAGRIYNEQFF
TGTGCCAGCAGCCAAGAAGAAGGTAGTGTTGCGGGGAGGATATACAATGAGCAGTTCTTC